This TCR beta chain derives from a study of metastatic and nonmetastatic thyroid tumors. Not a single patient had been given any form of treatment at any point before undergoing thyroid surgery. Via MiXCR, TCRdb re-called the PCR reads. The sample holds about 40,000 clones; more than 9.5% are singletons and the top ten take 20% to 25%. Ten or more counts support this clone. Antigen specificity is unknown. The V and J ends lost 5 bases and 1 base, in that order; junction bases with no gene match: 8. CDR1 is SGHVS and CDR2 is FQNEAQ in the germline V gene. CDR3 length: 16 residues. Study conclusions and caveats: Versus benign nodules, malignant thyroid tumors reportedly had significantly higher TCR beta diversity, in blood and tumor.

The specimen was blood. The rearrangement uses TRBV7-8 and TRBJ1-3; 7 bases agree with TRBD1. The TCR comes from a female donor with papillary thyroid cancer or a benign thyroid nodule (not recorded which). Some clones in this sample may be carry-over from other donors' samples. CDR3 bases: TGTGCCAGCAGCCGTAACAGGGGAGGGTCTGGAAACACCATATATTTT. Translated, it gives CASSRNRGGSGNTIYF.